A single sample gave rise to the 32 T cell receptor beta chains below, sequenced in a study of control samples from healthy donors and cancer patients. Data came from immunoSEQ multiplex PCR; TCRdb stores just in-frame clones and leaves some out. The table records some 73,000 clones, roughly 94% of them present only once. Sequences were obtained from blood. Source of these receptors: a woman in her 40s in good health.

This chain links TRBV6-1 with TRBJ2-1; D is undetermined. The CDR3 is 14 residues long. The V gene's germline CDR1 is MNHNS and CDR2 SASEGT. Deletions cut 1 base from V and 6 bases from J, with 10 bases between. The CDR3 DNA follows: TGTGCCAGCAGTGAAGTCGCCTCCCTCAATGAGCAGTTCTTC. It encodes CASSEVASLNEQFF.

This chain links TRBV7-2 with TRBJ2-1; no reliable D call. Germline-derived CDR1 and CDR2 are SGHTA and FQGNSA. V was trimmed by 5 bases and J by 0 bases, leaving 11 bases between them. The CDR3 length is 15 residues. CDR3 DNA: TGTGCCAGCAGCCAGTTCCAAAGCTCCTACAATGAGCAGTTCTTC. Translated, it gives CASSQFQSSYNEQFF.

The chain has TRBV5-4 and TRBJ2-5, with TRBD1 identical over 7 bases. The length of the CDR3 is 13 residues. Germline values: CDR1 SGHNT, CDR2 YYREEE (reference sequence). The J segment lost 7 bases and the V segment lost 3 bases, leaving 6 bases of the junction unmatched. The DNA for the CDR3 is TGTGCCAGCAGCTCCGACAGGGAAGGGACCCAGTACTTC. Its protein is CASSSDREGTQYF.

The V gene is TRBV3-1 (or the pseudogene TRBV3-2), the J gene TRBJ2-2, with 9 positions matching TRBD2. Germline CDR1 is LGHDT and CDR2 is YNNKEL (reference sequence). This CDR3 spans 16 amino acids. J was trimmed by 0 bases and V by 4 bases; bases with no gene match: 3. In DNA form, the CDR3 reads TGTGCCAGCAGCCGGACTAGCGACGCGAACACCGGGGAGCTGTTTTTT. It is translated as CASSRTSDANTGELFF.

This sequence joins TRBV29-1 and TRBJ1-1, with D uncertain. Looked up from germline, CDR1 is SQVTM and CDR2 is ANQGSEA. There are 13 residues in the CDR3. V lost 7 bases, J lost 0 bases, and 12 bases lay in between. CDR3 bases: TGCAGCGCTGCGAGACGTCTGAACACTGAAGCTTTCTTT. It is translated as CSAARRLNTEAFF.

The chain carries TRBV6-5 and TRBJ2-5; D gene unclear. Trimming removed 2 bases from V and 7 bases from J, with 11 bases in between. CDR1 MNHEY and CDR2 SVGAGI come from the germline V gene. CDR3 length: 13 amino acids. The CDR3 spells CASSYAGLGTQYF. In DNA, the CDR3 is TGTGCCAGCAGTTACGCAGGTTTGGGGACCCAGTACTTC.

The chain employs TRBV2 and TRBJ1-4; D possibly corresponds to TRBD1 (5 bases). Deletions cut 6 bases from V and 8 bases from J, with 22 bases between. The germline CDR1 and CDR2 sequences are SNHLY and FYNNEI. This CDR3 contains 16 residues. CDR3 amino acids: CASRPDKGLGTEKLFF. The CDR3 bases are TGTGCCAGCAGGCCCGACAAGGGATTGGGGACGGAAAAACTGTTTTTT.

For the CDR3, the DNA is TGTGCCAGCAGCTTGCGGGCCTCCTACGAGCAGTACTTC. It is translated as CASSLRASYEQYF. The chain recombines TRBV13 with TRBJ2-7, with a weak D call TRBD2 (5 bases). Germline CDR1 is PRHDT and CDR2 is FYEKMQ (reference sequence). This CDR3 comprises 13 residues. V shed 3 bases and J shed 0 bases, with 6 bases lying between them.

The V call is TRBV7-2, the J call TRBJ1-5; possibly TRBD1 for D (5 bases). V was shortened by 3 bases and J by 2 bases, with 14 bases between the two germline ends. Germline V gene sequence: CDR1 SGHTA, CDR2 FQGNSA. The length of the CDR3 is 16 residues. The CDR3 DNA sequence: TGTGCCAGCAGCTTCACCGGAACAGGCGGCAATCAGCCCCAGCATTTT. Protein product: CASSFTGTGGNQPQHF.

The genes are TRBV6-5 and TRBJ2-7, with a possible D match to TRBD2 (6 bases). The germline gives CDR1 MNHEY, CDR2 SVGAGI. This CDR3 spans 15 amino acids. V lost 2 bases and J lost 3, with 14 bases in between. The CDR3 sequence is CASSYPRGSGYEQYF. CDR3 DNA: TGTGCCAGCAGTTACCCCCGGGGTAGCGGCTACGAGCAGTACTTC.

This chain joins TRBV4-2 and TRBJ2-7; D may be TRBD1 (6 bases). V gave up 2 bases and J gave up 4 bases, with 9 bases separating them. Germline V gives CDR1 LGHNA, CDR2 YNFKEQ. The CDR3 has 13 amino acids. CDR3 region: CASSQNRAYEQYF. The CDR3 DNA follows: TGTGCCAGCAGCCAAAACAGGGCGTACGAGCAGTACTTC.

V is TRBV6-5 and J is TRBJ2-5, with D hard to call. V was cut by 0 bases and J by 2 bases, with 13 bases left in between. The CDR3 contains 16 residues. The germline gives CDR1 MNHEY, CDR2 SVGAGI. CDR3: CASSYSKSRVQETQYF. The CDR3, as DNA: TGTGCCAGCAGTTACTCGAAGTCCCGGGTACAAGAGACCCAGTACTTC.

This chain connects TRBV19 to TRBJ1-2; the D gene is possibly TRBD1 (6 bases). Germline V gene data show CDR1 as LNHDA and CDR2 as SQIVND (reference sequence). The CDR3 length is 15 residues. V was trimmed by 7 bases and J by 3 bases, leaving 18 bases between them. DNA of the CDR3: TGTGCCAGTACTTGGGGGGACACTACTTACTATGGCTACACCTTC. Its translation: CASTWGDTTYYGYTF.

The chain uses TRBV6-5 and TRBJ2-3; possibly TRBD1 for D (6 bases). This CDR3 is 15 amino acids long. Trimming stripped 4 bases from V and 2 bases from J, with 13 bases between. Germline V gives CDR1 MNHEY, CDR2 SVGAGI. CDR3 in DNA: TGTGCCAGCAGTTCCTGGACAGCTAACACAGATACGCAGTATTTT. This codes for CASSSWTANTDTQYF.

This chain links TRBV7-8 with TRBJ2-5, with no clear D. The length of the CDR3 is 14 residues. From germline, CDR1 is SGHVS and CDR2 FQNEAQ. Trimming took 1 base from V and 2 from J, leaving 8 bases between them. CDR3 DNA: TGTGCCAGCAGCTTAGAGGCTCCTCAAGAGACCCAGTACTTC. Protein sequence: CASSLEAPQETQYF. Using reference TRBV7-8 and TRBJ2-5 for the parts outside the CDR3, the full variable domain is GAGVSQSPRYKVAKRGQDVALRCDPISGHVSLFWYQQALGQGPEFLTYFQNEAQLDKSGLPSDRFFAERPEGSVSTLKIQRTQQEDSAVYLCASSLEAPQETQYFGPGTRLLVL.

This clone was recorded only once. This chain connects TRBV6-4 to TRBJ2-3; D is unresolved. Trimming removed 2 bases from V and 7 bases from J, with 7 bases in between. Germline assignment: CDR1 MRHNA and CDR2 SNTAGT. The CDR3 runs to 12 residues. CDR3 sequence (DNA): TGTGCCAGCAGTGACGGCGACAATACGCAGTATTTT. Encoded protein: CASSDGDNTQYF.

This clone occurred once. The chain has TRBV4-3 and TRBJ1-4, with no clear D. Trimming removed 0 bases from V and 2 bases from J, with 16 bases in between. Germline V CDR1 and CDR2: LGHNA, YSLEER. There are 18 residues in the CDR3. The CDR3 nucleotides read TGCGCCAGCAGCCAAGATTTGGGCCGTGGGGTCACTAATGAAAAACTGTTTTTT. Protein sequence: CASSQDLGRGVTNEKLFF.

A few counts support this clone. The chain carries TRBV7-9 and TRBJ1-2; D is perhaps TRBD1 (6 bases). Germline V CDR1 and CDR2: SEHNR, FQNEAQ (reference sequence). V was pared by 5 bases and J by 7 bases, with 17 bases between. CDR3 size: 14 residues. The CDR3 DNA is TGTGCCAGCAGCCCCCCCGGGGGGCTATCTGGCTACACCTTC. Amino acid sequence: CASSPPGGLSGYTF. The variable domain in full, completed from reference TRBV7-9 and TRBJ1-2, reads DTGVSQNPRHKITKRGQNVTFRCDPISEHNRLYWYRQTLGQGPEFLTYFQNEAQLEKSRLLSDRFSAERPKGSFSTLEIQRTEQGDSAMYLCASSPPGGLSGYTFGSGTRLTVV.

The rearrangement links TRBV6-2 or TRBV6-3 to TRBJ2-7, with a possible D match to TRBD1 (5 bases). CDR1 is MNHEY, CDR2 SVGEGT, per germline. This CDR3 contains 11 residues. The ends were cut back, 4 bases at V and 5 bases at J, with 6 bases in the middle. The CDR3 nucleotides are TGTGCCAGCAGTTCACAGGACGAGCAGTACTTC. Its protein product is CASSSQDEQYF.

The chain joins TRBV2 to TRBJ1-2; D unresolved. CDR3 size: 13 residues. The germline V gene encodes CDR1 SNHLY and CDR2 FYNNEI. V was pared by 5 bases and J by 8 bases, with 15 bases between. The CDR3 DNA is TGTGCCAGCAGTTCCGGGCCCCACGGGGGCTACACCTTC. Its translation is CASSSGPHGGYTF.

The chain joins TRBV5-4 to TRBJ2-3; no clear D. Germline V gives CDR1 SGHNT, CDR2 YYREEE (reference sequence). The CDR3 loop spans 13 amino acids. With 6 bases removed from V and 6 bases from J, the gap between germline ends came to 14 bases. CDR3: CASTPDAQDTQYF. The CDR3 nucleotides are TGTGCCAGCACCCCGGACGCGCAGGATACGCAGTATTTT.

The genes are TRBV5-1 and TRBJ2-5; D possibly corresponds to TRBD2 (5 bases). The CDR3 is 14 residues long. Trimming left V 3 bases short and J 1 base short, with 10 bases between. Germline-derived CDR1 and CDR2 are SGHRS and YFSETQ. CDR3 residues: CASSSTLGQETQYF. CDR3 DNA: TGCGCCAGCAGCTCCACACTAGGCCAAGAGACCCAGTACTTC.

In its sample, this clone was seen a few times. V usage is TRBV11-2 and J usage is TRBJ1-1; D call uncertain. The CDR3 totals 13 residues. Germline lookup yields CDR1 SGHAT and CDR2 FQNNGV. V lost 4 bases and J lost 0, with 6 bases in between. The CDR3: CASSSQMNTEAFF. In nucleotides, the CDR3 is TGTGCCAGCAGCTCCCAGATGAACACTGAAGCTTTCTTT.

The chain couples TRBV6-5 to TRBJ1-5; possibly TRBD1 for D (5 bases). Germline CDR1 reads MNHEY; CDR2 reads SVGAGI. This CDR3 spans 12 amino acids. V was shortened by 7 bases and J by 9 bases, with 13 bases between the two germline ends. CDR3 in amino acids: CASKRGDRPQHF. In DNA form, the CDR3 reads TGTGCCAGCAAACGAGGGGACCGGCCCCAGCATTTT.

This chain connects TRBV27 to TRBJ2-7; 9 positions agree with TRBD1. Trimming removed 4 bases from V and 2 bases from J; junction bases left unmatched: 3. From germline, CDR1 is MNHEY and CDR2 SMNVEV (reference sequence). This CDR3 has 14 residues. The CDR3 protein is CASSWDRAAYEQYF. DNA for the CDR3: TGTGCCAGCAGTTGGGACAGGGCAGCCTACGAGCAGTACTTC.

CDR3 DNA sequence: TGCGCCAGCAGCTTGGGCCGGGACAGACACTCCTACGAGCAGTACTTC. This sequence encodes CASSLGRDRHSYEQYF. The rearrangement uses TRBV5-1 and TRBJ2-7; 7 bases fit TRBD1. The CDR3 sequence is 16 residues long. V lost 0 bases to trimming and J lost 0 bases; unmatched junction nucleotides: 6. The germline V gene encodes CDR1 SGHRS and CDR2 YFSETQ.

The genes are TRBV19 and TRBJ2-2; D remains ambiguous. V lost 2 bases to trimming and J lost 2 bases, with 9 bases between them. This CDR3 region has 15 residues. Germline assignment: CDR1 LNHDA and CDR2 SQIVND (reference sequence). The CDR3 DNA reads as TGTGCCAGTAGTATATATGGCGGTAACACCGGGGAGCTGTTTTTT. Protein: CASSIYGGNTGELFF. The variable domain in full, completed from reference TRBV19 and TRBJ2-2, reads DGGITQSPKYLFRKEGQNVTLSCEQNLNHDAMYWYRQDPGQGLRLIYYSQIVNDFQKGDIAEGYSVSREKKESFPLTVTSAQKNPTAFYLCASSIYGGNTGELFFGEGSRLTVL.

The chain has TRBV9 and TRBJ1-4; the D is unclear. The CDR3 has 16 amino acids. Trimming took off 0 bases at V and 0 bases at J, with 9 bases between the two ends. CDR1 and CDR2 from the germline V gene are SGDLS and YYNGEE. CDR3 sequence reads: CASSVALRTTNEKLFF. The CDR3 DNA sequence: TGTGCCAGCAGCGTAGCTCTCCGGACAACTAATGAAAAACTGTTTTTT.

The gene calls are TRBV7-9 and TRBJ2-7, with no clear D. V gave up 5 bases and J gave up 2 bases, with 16 bases separating them. The CDR3 runs 15 residues. Germline CDR1 reads SEHNR; CDR2 reads FQNEAQ (reference sequence). The CDR3 loop reads CASSDNRQAAYEQYF. Here the CDR3 DNA reads TGTGCCAGCAGCGACAATAGGCAGGCCGCCTACGAGCAGTACTTC.

The CDR3 region is CASSLDDNEQFF. Written as DNA, the CDR3 is TGTGCCAGCAGCCTGGACGACAATGAGCAGTTCTTC. The J gene is TRBJ2-1, the V gene TRBV7-9; D is uncertain. CDR3 length equals 12 residues. The V and J ends lost 5 bases and 5 bases respectively, with 7 bases between them. The germline gives CDR1 SEHNR, CDR2 FQNEAQ (reference sequence).

The chain employs TRBV7-6 and TRBJ1-5; possibly TRBD1 for D (5 bases). Germline V lookup: CDR1 SGHVS, CDR2 FNYEAQ. Between the trimmed V and J ends, which lost 0 bases and 3 bases, there was a span of 9 bases. CDR3 length: 15 amino acids. This CDR3 is CASSLASRVNQPQHF. The CDR3, as DNA: TGTGCCAGCAGCTTAGCAAGCAGGGTCAATCAGCCCCAGCATTTT.

The rearrangement uses TRBV7-6 and TRBJ2-7; unclear D gene. From germline, CDR1 is SGHVS and CDR2 FNYEAQ. The CDR3 sequence is 12 residues long. Trimming stripped 8 bases from V and 4 bases from J, with 12 bases between. The CDR3 spells CASSVTYYEQYF. In nucleotides, the CDR3 is TGTGCCAGCTCAGTCACCTATTACGAGCAGTACTTC.